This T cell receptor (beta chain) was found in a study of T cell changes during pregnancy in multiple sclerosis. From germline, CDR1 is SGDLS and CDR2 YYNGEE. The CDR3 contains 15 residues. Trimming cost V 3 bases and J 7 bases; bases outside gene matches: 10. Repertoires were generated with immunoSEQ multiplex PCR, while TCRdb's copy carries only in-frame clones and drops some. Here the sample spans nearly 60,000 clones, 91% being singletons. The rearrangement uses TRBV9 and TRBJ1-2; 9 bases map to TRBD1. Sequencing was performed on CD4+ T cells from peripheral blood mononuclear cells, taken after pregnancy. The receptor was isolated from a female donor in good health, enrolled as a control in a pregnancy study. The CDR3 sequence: CASSANPGQGFGYTF. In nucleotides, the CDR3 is TGTGCCAGCAGCGCGAACCCGGGACAGGGTTTTGGCTACACCTTC.